Shown below are 8 T cell receptor beta chains from a single sample sequenced in a study of OX40 agonist ivuxolimab in advanced cancers. The repertoire was sequenced with immunoSEQ multiplex PCR; TCRdb's copy has only in-frame clones and lacks some. The sample has about 72,000 clones, roughly 90% seen once; the top ten hold 0.95% to 1.3%. The sequencing used CD4+ or CD8+ T cells sorted from blood, collected in a trial of the OX40 agonist ivuxolimab. These receptors were collected from an adult with an advanced solid tumor such as melanoma, head and neck, liver or kidney cancer.

The chain couples TRBV12-1 to TRBJ1-2. TRBV12-1 is termed a pseudogene. The CDR3 is 13 amino acids. CDR3 region: CASSHERVRRYTF. CDR3 bases: TGTGCCAGCAGCCACGAAAGGGTTAGGCGCTACACCTTC.

This chain joins TRBV28 and TRBJ1-2; D is unresolved. Germline assignment: CDR1 MDHEN and CDR2 SYDVKM. The CDR3 covers 13 residues. Between the trimmed V and J ends, which lost 2 bases and 6 bases, there was a span of 10 bases. CDR3 coding DNA: TGTGCCAGCAGTTTACAAAGGGAGGATGGCTACACCTTC. It specifies CASSLQREDGYTF.

The chain employs TRBV14 and TRBJ2-6, with D perhaps TRBD2 (5 bases). The CDR3 totals 15 residues. V lost 1 base, J lost 2 bases, and 6 bases lay in between. CDR1 and CDR2 from the germline V gene are SGHDN and FVKESK. CDR3 nucleotide sequence: TGTGCCAGCAGCCAAGCGAGGGCTGGGGCCAACGTCCTGACTTTC. Protein: CASSQARAGANVLTF.

This clone was recorded once. The genes are TRBV19 and TRBJ2-1, with 8 bases lining up with TRBD1. Germline V gene lookup returns CDR1 LNHDA and CDR2 SQIVND (reference sequence). V lost 3 bases to trimming and J lost 5 bases; unmatched junction nucleotides: 9. This CDR3 region has 16 residues. CDR3 sequence (DNA): TGTGCCAGTAGTATGGGGGTGGACAGGGTCGACAATGAGCAGTTCTTC. Its protein is CASSMGVDRVDNEQFF.

The chain recombines TRBV5-1 with TRBJ1-2, with TRBD1 as a possible D gene (5 bases). Trimming took off 3 bases at V and 0 bases at J, with 15 bases between the two ends. In germline, CDR1 is SGHRS, CDR2 YFSETQ. The CDR3 length is 16 residues. CDR3 sequence: CASSSQVGGTNYGYTF. DNA of the CDR3: TGCGCCAGCAGCTCGCAGGTTGGGGGGACTAACTATGGCTACACCTTC.

In this sample, this clone turned up a few times. J is TRBJ1-1 and V is TRBV6-5; no reliable D call. The CDR3 spans 13 residues. Trimming removed 0 bases from V and 4 bases from J, with 6 bases in between. Germline CDR1 and CDR2: MNHEY and SVGAGI. Written as DNA, the CDR3 is TGTGCCAGCAGTTACTCGTATGGCACTGAAGCTTTCTTT. The encoded protein is CASSYSYGTEAFF.

V is TRBV11-2 and J is TRBJ1-3; D unclear. V lost 0 bases to trimming and J lost 4 bases, with 7 bases between them. The CDR3 runs 14 residues. Per the germline V gene, CDR1 is SGHAT and CDR2 is FQNNGV. The CDR3 DNA sequence: TGTGCCAGCAGCTTAGATCCGATCGGAAACACCATATATTTT. As protein: CASSLDPIGNTIYF.

CDR3 protein: CASSKPQGGTDYYEQYF. The CDR3 DNA reads as TGTGCCAGCAGCAAACCACAGGGTGGGACTGACTACTACGAGCAGTACTTC. V and J are TRBV21-1 and TRBJ2-7. TRBV21-1 is shown as a pseudogene. CDR3 length equals 17 residues.